These T cell receptor beta chains were read from a single sample in a study of chemoradiotherapy in HPV16-positive cancers. Profiling relied on immunoSEQ multiplex PCR, and the TCRdb table lists in-frame clones only, not all of them. The data contain around 8,100 clones, around 88% of them singletons. The specimen was blood, collected from a patient who underwent chemoradiotherapy. These receptors were taken from a human donor with HPV-associated anogenital cancer. Both conserved end residues are part of each CDR3. The order of the fields is D gene, V gene, J gene, clone size, CDR3 protein, CDR3 DNA. A D gene is named only where the DNA matches it firmly. Expanded clones are given a class, and other clones once, few, many or no size at all.

.,TRBV7-2,TRBJ2-5,.,CASNAALQETQYF,TGTGCCAGCAACGCGGCCTTACAAGAGACCCAGTACTTC
.,TRBV19,TRBJ1-2,.,CASSIGATGYGYTF,TGTGCCAGTAGTATAGGAGCGACAGGCTATGGCTACACCTTC
.,TRBV6-6,TRBJ1-5,.,CASSSGRSNQPQHF,TGTGCCAGCAGCTCAGGGCGAAGCAATCAGCCCCAGCATTTT
.,TRBV7-2,TRBJ2-5,.,CASSSQGDNQETQYF,TGTGCCAGCAGCTCCCAAGGTGACAACCAAGAGACCCAGTACTTC
TRBD1,TRBV12-5,TRBJ1-1,.,CASGVPRDRDTEAFF,TGTGCTAGTGGAGTTCCGCGGGACAGGGATACTGAAGCTTTCTTT
.,TRBV2,TRBJ1-2,.,CASSVGVNYGYTF,TGTGCCAGCAGTGTAGGGGTTAACTATGGCTACACCTTC
.,TRBV6-5,TRBJ1-2,once,CASSGGGSNYGYTF,TGTGCCAGCAGCGGCGGCGGATCTAACTATGGCTACACCTTC
TRBD2,TRBV6-1,TRBJ2-5,.,CASSEATSGIQETQYF,TGTGCCAGCAGTGAGGCTACTAGCGGTATCCAAGAGACCCAGTACTTC
.,TRBV7-9,TRBJ1-2,.,CASSLGGADYGYTF,TGTGCCAGCAGCTTAGGGGGGGCTGACTATGGCTACACCTTC
.,TRBV18,TRBJ1-2,.,CASSHGDGYTF,TGTGCCAGCTCACACGGCGATGGCTACACCTTC
TRBD2,TRBV18,TRBJ2-5,.,CASSPGLVGWYQETQYF,TGTGCCAGCTCACCGGGACTAGTTGGCTGGTACCAAGAGACCCAGTACTTC
TRBD2,TRBV5-1,TRBJ2-3,.,CASSLARGGFTDTQYF,TGCGCCAGCAGCTTGGCGCGGGGGGGATTCACAGATACGCAGTATTTT
.,TRBV14,TRBJ1-2,.,CASSQRGAVDGYTF,TGTGCCAGCAGCCAGAGAGGGGCAGTGGATGGCTACACCTTC
TRBD1,TRBV2,TRBJ1-5,.,CASGGDTGAREPQHF,TGTGCCAGCGGTGGGGACACAGGGGCAAGAGAGCCCCAGCATTTT
.,TRBV7-8,TRBJ2-7,once,CASSLVEGSSYEQYF,TGTGCCAGCAGCTTAGTCGAGGGGAGCTCCTACGAGCAGTACTTC
TRBD2,TRBV14,TRBJ2-7,.,CASSLLPGLGRSEQYF,TGTGCCAGCAGCCTCCTCCCGGGACTAGGGCGGTCCGAGCAGTACTTC
.,TRBV7-9,TRBJ2-3,.,CASSLARDTQYF,TGTGCCAGCAGCTTAGCGAGAGATACGCAGTATTTT
TRBD2,TRBV19,TRBJ2-3,.,CASTPGGSTDTQYF,TGTGCCAGTACCCCGGGGGGGAGCACAGATACGCAGTATTTT
.,TRBV6-5,TRBJ1-1,.,CASSSLIGEAFF,TGTGCCAGCAGTTCGCTAATTGGGGAAGCTTTCTTT
.,TRBV4-3,TRBJ2-3,.,CASSQEHRVGDTQYF,TGCGCCAGCAGCCAGGAACACAGGGTTGGAGATACGCAGTATTTT
.,TRBV9,TRBJ1-6,.,CASSVTGTATGSPLHF,TGTGCCAGCAGCGTAACAGGGACGGCTACGGGTTCACCCCTCCACTTT
TRBD2,TRBV7-2,TRBJ2-1,.,CASAGTSGGHPQNEQFF,TGTGCCAGCGCCGGGACTAGCGGGGGCCATCCCCAAAATGAGCAGTTCTTC
TRBD1,TRBV29-1,TRBJ1-2,.,CSVRTGEGLYGYTF,TGCAGCGTCAGAACAGGGGAGGGATTATATGGCTACACCTTC
.,TRBV10-1,TRBJ1-1,once,CASSAGQYTEAFF,TGCGCCAGCAGCGCGGGCCAGTACACTGAAGCTTTCTTT
TRBD1,TRBV27,TRBJ1-5,once,CASNKGQGTEPQHF,TGTGCCAGCAATAAGGGACAGGGGACGGAGCCCCAGCATTTT
TRBD2,TRBV30,TRBJ2-3,.,CAWAGTSGATDTQYF,TGTGCCTGGGCCGGGACTAGCGGGGCCACAGATACGCAGTATTTT
TRBD2,TRBV10-1,TRBJ2-1,.,CASSESQQGLRQFF,TGCGCCAGCAGTGAGTCCCAGCAGGGACTAAGGCAGTTCTTC
.,TRBV10-3,TRBJ2-3,.,CAISESPAGPDTQYF,TGTGCCATCAGTGAGTCCCCCGCAGGGCCAGATACGCAGTATTTT
.,TRBV6-5,TRBJ1-2,.,CASSDSGTPYGYTF,TGTGCCAGCAGTGATTCCGGGACACCCTATGGCTACACCTTC
TRBD2,TRBV18,TRBJ2-1,.,CASEGLEGEQFF,TGTGCCAGCGAAGGACTAGAGGGTGAGCAGTTCTTC
TRBD2,TRBV18,TRBJ2-1,.,CASAGTSGYNEQFF,TGTGCCAGCGCCGGGACTAGCGGGTACAATGAGCAGTTCTTC
TRBD1,TRBV6-1,TRBJ2-7,.,CASLRDSSYEQYF,TGTGCCAGTCTTCGGGACAGCTCCTACGAGCAGTACTTC
.,TRBV11-3,TRBJ2-2,.,CASTLASNTGELFF,TGTGCCAGCACGCTAGCCTCGAACACCGGGGAGCTGTTTTTT
TRBD2,TRBV5-4,TRBJ2-1,.,CASSRSLAEAYNEQFF,TGTGCCAGCAGTCGGAGTCTAGCGGAAGCCTACAATGAGCAGTTCTTC
.,TRBV2,TRBJ1-4,.,CASTAAEKLFF,TGTGCCAGCACGGCGGCTGAAAAACTGTTTTTT
TRBD1,TRBV30,TRBJ1-2,.,CAWSRTGKNGYTF,TGTGCCTGGAGCCGGACAGGGAAAAATGGCTACACCTTC
.,TRBV6-6,TRBJ2-5,.,CASSLGETQYF,TGTGCCAGCAGTTTGGGTGAGACCCAGTACTTC
.,TRBV21-1,TRBJ1-1,.,CASSTVTGMNTEAFF,TGTGCCAGCAGCACCGTAACAGGAATGAACACTGAAGCTTTCTTT
.,TRBV19,TRBJ1-1,.,CASSSWGTTEAFF,TGTGCCAGTAGTTCGTGGGGCACCACTGAAGCTTTCTTT
.,TRBV11-2,TRBJ2-5,.,CASSFYPRGSRGETQYF,TGTGCCAGCAGCTTCTATCCCCGGGGGTCCCGCGGGGAGACCCAGTACTTC
.,TRBV4-1,TRBJ1-5,few,CASSQGVVIDQPQHF,TGCGCCAGCAGCCAAGGCGTAGTTATCGATCAGCCCCAGCATTTT
.,TRBV12-2,TRBJ2-1,.,CASRLPRAQGMNNEQFF,TGTGCAAGTCGCCTTCCCCGGGCCCAGGGAATGAACAATGAGCAGTTCTTC
TRBD1,TRBV6-5,TRBJ2-2,few,CASRGQSDAGELFF,TGTGCCAGCAGGGGACAGTCCGACGCCGGGGAGCTGTTTTTT
.,TRBV7-2,TRBJ1-1,once,CASSSRTETGAFF,TGTGCCAGCAGCTCCAGGACCGAGACAGGAGCTTTCTTT
.,TRBV6-9,TRBJ2-7,.,CAPPEQYF,TGTGCCCCCCCTGAGCAGTACTTC
TRBD2,TRBV10-1,TRBJ2-3,.,CASSGSSSGGGTDTQYF,TGCGCCAGCAGTGGTTCGTCTAGCGGGGGGGGCACAGATACGCAGTATTTT
.,TRBV4-1,TRBJ1-4,.,CASSQDPGNEKLFF,TGCGCCAGCAGCCAAGATCCCGGCAATGAAAAACTGTTTTTT
.,TRBV5-6,TRBJ1-3,few,CASSFPGLGNTIYF,TGTGCCAGCAGCTTCCCGGGCCTTGGCAACACCATATATTTT
TRBD1,TRBV5-5,TRBJ1-6,.,CASSSGFRDRESPLHF,TGTGCCAGCAGCTCGGGATTTCGGGACAGGGAATCACCCCTCCACTTT
TRBD1,TRBV5-1,TRBJ1-2,.,CASSWDRDSYTF,TGCGCCAGCAGCTGGGACAGGGATAGCTACACCTTC
.,TRBV2,TRBJ1-4,.,CASFLPAGREKLFF,TGTGCCAGCTTTTTGCCCGCAGGGCGTGAAAAACTGTTTTTT
.,TRBV11-2,TRBJ2-5,few,CASSLIVTQYF,TGTGCCAGCAGCTTAATCGTGACCCAGTACTTC
.,TRBV4-1,TRBJ2-5,.,CASSQVTGETQYF,TGCGCCAGCAGCCAAGTCACAGGAGAGACCCAGTACTTC
.,TRBV7-9,TRBJ2-1,.,CASSTPSNEQFF,TGTGCCAGCAGCACCCCATCCAATGAGCAGTTCTTC
.,TRBV5-6,TRBJ2-5,.,CASSGGTQQETQYF,TGTGCCAGCAGCGGTGGGACACAGCAAGAGACCCAGTACTTC
TRBD2,TRBV6-1,TRBJ2-3,.,CASSAGGAGTDTQYF,TGTGCCAGCAGTGCCGGGGGGGCCGGCACAGATACGCAGTATTTT
TRBD2,TRBV15,TRBJ2-5,.,CATSTLAGGSETQYF,TGTGCCACCAGCACACTAGCGGGGGGCTCAGAGACCCAGTACTTC
.,TRBV27,TRBJ2-2,.,CASSRQLNTGELFF,TGTGCCAGCAGTCGGCAGCTTAACACCGGGGAGCTGTTTTTT
TRBD2,TRBV2,TRBJ2-3,.,CASSESLAGADTQYF,TGTGCCAGCAGTGAAAGTCTAGCGGGTGCAGATACGCAGTATTTT
.,TRBV19,TRBJ2-1,.,CASSIDFASGAYNELFF,.